This is a list of T cell receptor beta chains from one sample in a study of cytomegalovirus exposure and HLA in healthy donors. Profiled with immunoSEQ multiplex PCR; TCRdb holds only in-frame clones, not every one. The table shows some 150,000 clones, with approximately 60% occurring only once. Sequenced sample: PBMCs. The receptors derive from a woman aged 40 to 50 in good health and CMV-seronegative. The CDR3 runs from the conserved cysteine through the conserved F or W. D genes are given only for firm matches. Size values are once, few and many counts, or a class for expanded clones, and some rows have none.

TRBJ2-1,TRBD2,TRBV7-9,-,CASSPSLAGGINEQFF,TGTGCCAGCAGCCCCTCACTAGCGGGGGGAATCAATGAGCAGTTCTTC
TRBJ2-7,-,TRBV7-8,-,CASSLNSEQYF,TGTGCCAGCAGCTTAAACTCCGAGCAGTACTTC
TRBJ1-4,TRBD1,TRBV19,-,CASSRTGANEKLFF,TGTGCCAGTAGCAGGACAGGAGCTAATGAAAAACTGTTTTTT
TRBJ2-7,TRBD1,TRBV7-3,-,CASSFQTGAYEQYF,TGTGCCAGCAGCTTTCAGACAGGGGCCTACGAGCAGTACTTC
TRBJ1-2,TRBD1,TRBV25-1,-,CASSDPRQGRNGYTF,TGTGCCAGCAGTGATCCTCGACAGGGAAGGAACGGCTACACCTTC
TRBJ1-1,-,TRBV29-1,few,CSHRRGTEAFF,TGCAGCCATCGAAGAGGGACTGAAGCTTTCTTT
TRBJ1-5,-,TRBV7-8,-,CASSSLVQNQPQHF,TGTGCCAGCAGCTCCCTCGTCCAGAATCAGCCCCAGCATTTT
TRBJ2-1,TRBD2,TRBV5-6,-,CASSLTPTSGANEQFF,TGTGCCAGCAGCTTGACCCCGACTAGCGGGGCCAATGAGCAGTTCTTC
TRBJ2-7,TRBD1,TRBV27,-,CASSLSGGQGLREQYF,TGTGCCAGCAGTTTATCGGGGGGACAGGGATTAAGGGAGCAGTACTTC
TRBJ2-1,-,TRBV5-6,few,CASMEDGVPYNEQFF,TGTGCCAGCATGGAGGACGGGGTTCCCTACAATGAGCAGTTCTTC
TRBJ2-6,TRBD1,TRBV18,once,CASSPSGTVSGANVLTF,TGTGCCAGCTCACCCTCCGGGACAGTCTCTGGGGCCAACGTCCTGACTTTC
TRBJ2-1,TRBD1,TRBV28,-,CASSREQGVYNEQFF,TGTGCCAGCAGTCGCGAACAGGGGGTCTACAATGAGCAGTTCTTC
TRBJ1-1,TRBD1,TRBV19,-,CASSPDGTGGTEAFF,TGTGCCAGTAGTCCCGACGGGACAGGGGGCACTGAAGCTTTCTTT
TRBJ1-1,TRBD1,TRBV6-5,-,CASSHGQVNTEAFF,TGTGCCAGCAGCCACGGACAGGTGAACACTGAAGCTTTCTTT
TRBJ1-2,-,TRBV19,few,CASSIGTFGYTF,TGTGCCAGTAGTATCGGGACATTCGGCTACACCTTC